Detailed here is one T cell receptor (beta chain). Those who participated ranged in age from 18 to 89 years and resided in around 22 US areas. The data belong to a study of blood T cell repertoires in COVID-19. Germline CDR1 MNHEY, CDR2 SMNVEV (reference sequence). Trimming shortened V by 2 bases and J by 0 bases, and 7 bases separated the two germline ends. This CDR3 spans 14 amino acids. The table came from immunoSEQ multiplex PCR; TCRdb's copy has only in-frame clones and leaves some out. This sample has about 270,000 clones, with approximately 89% found just once. Source material: PBMCs or T cells enriched from blood (not recorded which). The TCR sequence derives from a woman under 30 who had recovered from COVID-19. This chain connects TRBV27 to TRBJ1-1, with D possibly matching TRBD1 (5 bases). The CDR3 region has the DNA TGTGCCAGCAGTTTAAGGGGCGTGAACACTGAAGCTTTCTTT. Translating gives CASSLRGVNTEAFF.